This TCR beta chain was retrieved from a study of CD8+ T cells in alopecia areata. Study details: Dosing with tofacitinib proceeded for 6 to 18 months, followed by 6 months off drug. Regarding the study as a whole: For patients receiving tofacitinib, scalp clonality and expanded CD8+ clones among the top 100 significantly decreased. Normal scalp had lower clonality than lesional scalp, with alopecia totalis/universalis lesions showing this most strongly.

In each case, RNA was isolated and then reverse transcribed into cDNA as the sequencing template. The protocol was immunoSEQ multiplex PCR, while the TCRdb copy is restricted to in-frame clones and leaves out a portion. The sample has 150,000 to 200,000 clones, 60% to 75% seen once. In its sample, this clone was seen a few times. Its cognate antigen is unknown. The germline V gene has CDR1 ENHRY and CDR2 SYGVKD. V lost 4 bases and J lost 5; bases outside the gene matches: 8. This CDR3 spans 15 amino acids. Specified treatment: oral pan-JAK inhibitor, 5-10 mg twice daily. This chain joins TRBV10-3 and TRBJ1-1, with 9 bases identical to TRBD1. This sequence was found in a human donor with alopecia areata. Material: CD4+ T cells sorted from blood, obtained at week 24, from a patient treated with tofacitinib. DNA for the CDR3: TGTGCCATCAGTGGTCCGGGACAGGGTATGACTGAAGCTTTCTTT. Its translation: CAISGPGQGMTEAFF.